The 17 T cell receptor beta chains below all came from one sample that was sequenced in a study of blood T cell repertoires in COVID-19. Repertoires were generated with immunoSEQ multiplex PCR, while TCRdb's copy carries only in-frame clones and drops some. The table shows fewer than 70,000 clones, with almost 85% occurring only once. The source material was peripheral blood. These receptor sequences come from a man aged 45 to 65 with acute or convalescent COVID-19.

The chain recombines TRBV5-1 with TRBJ2-3; a possible D gene is TRBD1 (6 bases). The CDR3 runs to 14 residues. Per germline, CDR1 SGHRS and CDR2 YFSETQ. Trimming left V 0 bases short and J 9 bases short, with 14 bases between. This CDR3 is CASSLGQGSGTQYF. As DNA, the CDR3 is TGCGCCAGCAGCTTGGGCCAGGGGTCGGGAACGCAGTATTTT.

The CDR3 loop is CASSQGLAGDTDTQYF. As DNA, the CDR3 is TGTGCCAGCAGCCAAGGACTAGCGGGGGATACAGATACGCAGTATTTT. The chain carries TRBV5-4 and TRBJ2-3; 13 bases fit TRBD2. CDR1 is SGHNT, CDR2 YYREEE, per germline (reference sequence). The CDR3 is 16 amino acids. The V and J ends lost 4 bases and 3 bases, in that order; junction bases with no gene match: 5.

The CDR3 reads CATSDGAGNTIYF. The CDR3 DNA follows: TGTGCCACCAGTGATGGGGCCGGAAACACCATATATTTT. This chain joins TRBV24-1 and TRBJ1-3, with a possible D match to TRBD1 (5 bases). The germline V and J ends were trimmed by 3 bases and 4 bases, with 6 bases remaining between them. Germline V gene lookup returns CDR1 KGHDR and CDR2 SFDVKD. CDR3 length equals 13 residues.

The genes are TRBV19 and TRBJ2-2; 10 bases match TRBD2. V lost 5 bases to trimming and J lost 3 bases; unmatched junction nucleotides: 3. CDR1 is LNHDA and CDR2 is SQIVND in the germline V gene (reference sequence). The CDR3 extends over 15 amino acids. As DNA, the CDR3 is TGTGCCAGTAGTCAGGGGACTAGCGACACCGGGGAGCTGTTTTTT. Its translation: CASSQGTSDTGELFF. Drawing the rest from reference TRBV19 and TRBJ2-2, the complete variable domain is DGGITQSPKYLFRKEGQNVTLSCEQNLNHDAMYWYRQDPGQGLRLIYYSQIVNDFQKGDIAEGYSVSREKKESFPLTVTSAQKNPTAFYLCASSQGTSDTGELFFGEGSRLTVL.

The chain combines TRBV28 with TRBJ1-3, with D possibly TRBD1 on 5 matching bases. Looked up from germline, CDR1 is MDHEN and CDR2 is SYDVKM. With 5 bases removed from V and 2 bases from J, the gap between germline ends came to 10 bases. There are 14 residues in the CDR3. The CDR3 bases are TGTGCCAGCAGTCCCGGGGGGGCTGGAAACACCATATATTTT. Translating it yields CASSPGGAGNTIYF.

V usage is TRBV19 and J usage is TRBJ1-5, with 10 bases that match TRBD1. The V gene's germline CDR1 is LNHDA and CDR2 SQIVND (reference sequence). This CDR3 has 15 amino acids. With V trimmed by 8 bases and J by 4 bases, 8 bases remained unmatched. CDR3 loop: CASRIRDRGNQPQHF. CDR3 nucleotide sequence: TGTGCCAGTCGCATCCGGGACAGGGGAAATCAGCCCCAGCATTTT.

The chain couples TRBV10-2 to TRBJ2-2; 8 bases are shared with TRBD1. Per germline, CDR1 WSHSY and CDR2 SAAADI. The ends lost 4 bases at V and 5 bases at J; junction bases unmatched: 3. CDR3 size: 14 residues. Here the CDR3 reads CASSAGGRTGELFF. The CDR3 nucleotides are TGCGCCAGCAGTGCAGGGGGCCGGACCGGGGAGCTGTTTTTT.

In DNA, the CDR3 is TGTGCCAGCAGCCTCGGACTCTACGAGCAGTACTTC. Protein sequence: CASSLGLYEQYF. The chain employs TRBV5-6 and TRBJ2-7; D is possibly TRBD2 (5 bases). This CDR3 has 12 amino acids. Germline V lookup: CDR1 SGHDT, CDR2 YYEEEE. The V end was cut by 4 bases, the J end by 3 bases, with 8 bases between.

This chain links TRBV7-8 with TRBJ2-5, with 9 bases that match TRBD2. The length of the CDR3 is 17 residues. Germline CDR1 SGHVS, CDR2 FQNEAQ. With 5 bases clipped from V and 4 bases from J, the junction kept 14 bases outside the gene matches. As DNA, the CDR3 is TGTGCCAGCAGCATGATGACTCCTAGCGGGGCAACAGAGACCCAGTACTTC. Its protein product is CASSMMTPSGATETQYF.

The gene calls are TRBV19 and TRBJ1-5; TRBD1 is a possible D gene (6 bases). Germline CDR1 is LNHDA and CDR2 is SQIVND (reference sequence). The CDR3 runs to 16 residues. The V end lost 0 bases, the J end lost 4 bases, and 13 bases lay between the germline ends. The CDR3 loop reads CASSIDQGWVNQPQHF. The CDR3 DNA reads TGTGCCAGTAGTATAGATCAGGGGTGGGTAAATCAGCCCCAGCATTTT. The full variable domain, in which reference TRBV19 and TRBJ1-5 provide the parts outside the CDR3, is DGGITQSPKYLFRKEGQNVTLSCEQNLNHDAMYWYRQDPGQGLRLIYYSQIVNDFQKGDIAEGYSVSREKKESFPLTVTSAQKNPTAFYLCASSIDQGWVNQPQHFGDGTRLSIL.

This sequence joins TRBV18 and TRBJ1-2; no clear D gene. This CDR3 is 15 amino acids long. Germline V gene data show CDR1 as KGHSH and CDR2 as LQKENI. Trimming left V 2 bases short and J 8 bases short, with 18 bases between. The CDR3 reads CASSPSVPSVRGYTF. The CDR3 nucleotides are TGTGCCAGCTCACCATCCGTCCCGAGTGTGCGGGGCTACACCTTC.

The chain employs TRBV19 and TRBJ1-2; weak D call: TRBD1 (6 bases). V lost 9 bases, J lost 7 bases, and 15 bases lay in between. The CDR3 spans 12 residues. Germline V gene sequence: CDR1 LNHDA, CDR2 SQIVND (reference sequence). CDR3 in amino acids: CASDGTYGGYTF. The CDR3, as DNA: TGTGCCAGCGACGGGACATACGGTGGCTACACCTTC.

CDR3 amino acids: CASSDWTGEIRYTF. Written as DNA, the CDR3 is TGTGCCAGCAGTGACTGGACAGGGGAAATCCGCTACACCTTC. This rearrangement joins TRBV2 to TRBJ1-2; 9 bases map to TRBD1. V gave up 3 bases and J gave up 9 bases; unmatched junction bases: 8. CDR1 is SNHLY, CDR2 FYNNEI, per germline. The CDR3 is 14 amino acids.

V gene TRBV2 combines with J gene TRBJ1-5; 8 nucleotides align to TRBD1. Germline-derived CDR1 and CDR2 are SNHLY and FYNNEI. There are 17 residues in the CDR3. V was pared by 0 bases and J by 3 bases, with 7 bases of the junction left unmatched. This CDR3 reads CASSEARRTGNNQPQHF. CDR3 coding DNA: TGTGCCAGCAGTGAAGCGCGAAGGACAGGGAACAATCAGCCCCAGCATTTT.

V usage is TRBV11-2 and J usage is TRBJ1-1, with 10 bases identical to TRBD1. The J segment lost 5 bases and the V segment lost 4 bases, leaving 10 bases of the junction unmatched. CDR1 SGHAT and CDR2 FQNNGV come from the germline V gene. The CDR3 length is 16 residues. The CDR3 bases are TGTGCCAGCAGCTCAAGGCCGGGACAGGGGAGTACTGAAGCTTTCTTT. It codes for CASSSRPGQGSTEAFF. The full variable domain, rest sourced from reference TRBV11-2 and TRBJ1-1, is EAGVAQSPRYKIIEKRQSVAFWCNPISGHATLYWYQQILGQGPKLLIQFQNNGVVDDSQLPKDRFSAERLKGVDSTLKIQPAKLEDSAVYLCASSSRPGQGSTEAFFGQGTRLTVV.

The V and J genes are TRBV30 and TRBJ1-4; 7 bases map to TRBD1. Germline V lookup: CDR1 GTSNPN, CDR2 SVGIG (reference sequence). The CDR3 has 14 residues. The trim removed 0 bases at V and 5 bases at J, leaving 3 bases unmatched. The CDR3 coding sequence is TGTGCCTGGAGTGTAGGGGGCTTCAATGAAAAACTGTTTTTT. This translates into CAWSVGGFNEKLFF.

The rearrangement joins TRBV5-1 to TRBJ2-5; 7 bases map to TRBD2. Germline V gene lookup returns CDR1 SGHRS and CDR2 YFSETQ. The CDR3 is made up of 16 amino acids. The J segment lost 5 bases and the V segment lost 1 base, leaving 11 bases of the junction unmatched. The CDR3 coding sequence is TGCGCCAGCAGCTTGCCCGAGCGGGGAAGACTGGAGACCCAGTACTTC. This gives the protein CASSLPERGRLETQYF.